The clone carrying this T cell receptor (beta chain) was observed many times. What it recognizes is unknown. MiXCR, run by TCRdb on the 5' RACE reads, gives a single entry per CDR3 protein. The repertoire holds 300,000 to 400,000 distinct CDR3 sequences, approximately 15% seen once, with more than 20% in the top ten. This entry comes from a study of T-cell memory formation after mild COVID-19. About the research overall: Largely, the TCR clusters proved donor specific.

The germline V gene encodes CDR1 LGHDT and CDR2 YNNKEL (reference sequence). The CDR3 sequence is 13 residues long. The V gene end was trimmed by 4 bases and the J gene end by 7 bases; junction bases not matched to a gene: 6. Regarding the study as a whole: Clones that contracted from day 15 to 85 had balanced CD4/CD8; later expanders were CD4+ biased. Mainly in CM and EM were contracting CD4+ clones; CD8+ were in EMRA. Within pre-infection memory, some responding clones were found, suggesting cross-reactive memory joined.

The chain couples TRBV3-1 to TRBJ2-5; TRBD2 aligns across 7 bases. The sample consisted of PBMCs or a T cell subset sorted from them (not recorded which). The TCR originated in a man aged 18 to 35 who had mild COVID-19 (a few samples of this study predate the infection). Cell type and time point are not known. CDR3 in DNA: TGTGCCAGCAGCCCCACCGGGGAGGGGACCCAGTACTTC. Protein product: CASSPTGEGTQYF.